This TCR beta chain is from a study of radiotherapy plus CTLA-4 blockade in lung cancer. In the study overall: Disease control was present in under 35% of patients, and objective responses in around 18%. Overall study findings and caveats: Strongest reported response predictors: early blood clone changes and post-radiation interferon-beta. An expansion of tumor-derived TCR clones occurred in blood after radiotherapy plus ipilimumab.

This table comes from immunoSEQ multiplex PCR, and its TCRdb copy is limited to in-frame clones, with some not included. The sample contains tens of thousands of clones, under 80% of which appear only once. Those patients who had chemo-refractory metastatic non-small-cell lung cancer were given focal radiation along with CTLA-4 blockade through ipilimumab. The CDR3 runs 17 residues. Germline V gives CDR1 SGHRS, CDR2 YFSETQ. The trim removed 5 bases at V and 1 base at J, leaving 14 bases unmatched. Of note for this clone: Its antigen remains unknown.

Sequences were derived from peripheral blood, sampled from a patient treated with radiotherapy plus ipilimumab. The genes are TRBV5-1 and TRBJ2-5; 7 bases are a match to TRBD2. The sequence derives from a human donor with non-small cell lung cancer who had a partial response to radiotherapy plus ipilimumab. Some clones in this sample may be carry-over from other donors' samples. In nucleotides, the CDR3 is TGCGCCAGCAGTCTGGAAGGGCCAGCGGGAACCCAAGAGACCCAGTACTTC. This translates into CASSLEGPAGTQETQYF. Full variable domain (missing parts from reference TRBV5-1 and TRBJ2-5): KAGVTQTPRYLIKTRGQQVTLSCSPISGHRSVSWYQQTPGQGLQFLFEYFSETQRNKGNFPGRFSGRQFSNSRSEMNVSTLELGDSALYLCASSLEGPAGTQETQYFGPGTRLLVL.